A selection of T cell receptor beta chains follows, all from one sample in a study of post-analysis software for immune sequencing data. TCRdb processed the PCR reads anew with MiXCR; each CDR3 protein has one entry. The repertoire consists of around 710,000 distinct CDR3 sequences, with just over 45% occurring once and the leading ten covering roughly 4.9%. The sample consisted of blood. The source is a girl aged 5-17 years with multiple sclerosis. Each CDR3 is given with its conserved first and last residue.

v_call cdr3_aa
TRBV20-1 CSAQVDLGSSYEQYF
TRBV4-3 CVSSQVLGQAPYEQYF
TRBV7-2 CASSKDRAMNTEAFF
TRBV20-1 CSAQASGQETQYF
TRBV24-1 CATRGLAGNNEQFF
TRBV14 CASSLAGFGRTEAFF
TRBV6-2/TRBV6-3 CASSYSGAYNEQFF
TRBV27 CASSSLGFSEKYTEAFF
TRBV10-3 CAISERQGAINEQFF
TRBV25-1 CASSAYSGGETQYF
TRBV6-2/TRBV6-3 CASNYLDLSGEQFF
TRBV6-5 CASRALGGTDTQYF
TRBV12-3/TRBV12-4 CASSSGTLSYEQYF
TRBV7-9 CASSSTMTGGRGYTF
TRBV12-3/TRBV12-4 CASSFESTGGTNYGYTF
TRBV7-3 CASSLGSWGKDTEAFF
TRBV20-1 CSAREPYNEQFF
TRBV28 CASSSWRGTQDTEAFF
TRBV6-6 CASSYSTSPDTDTQYF
TRBV5-1 CASSLGRGPRDTQYF
TRBV29-1 CSVEEWKGYTF
TRBV5-4 CASSFDPGDEQFF
TRBV24-1 CATSTGRTNTGELFF